This paragraph covers one TCR beta chain sequence. The antigen remains undetermined. This CDR3 is 13 amino acids long. Germline V gives CDR1 SGHTA, CDR2 FQGNSA. Trimming took 6 bases from V and 10 from J; bases not matched to a gene: 10. The data belong to a study of cytomegalovirus exposure and HLA in healthy donors. In the PCR, 60 Vbeta and 13 Jbeta primers were used. TCRdb's table, derived via immunoSEQ multiplex PCR, lists solely in-frame clones and lacks some. Of about 89,000 clones listed, more than 70% are singletons. These donors, healthy bone marrow donors, were studied. Study-wide results and caveats: As a later analysis showed, a missense DCLRE1C variant was linked to trimming of TCR beta V- and J-genes. The study designated fewer than 200 TCR beta chains cytomegalovirus-associated.

This sequence joins TRBV7-2 and TRBJ1-1; 8 bases line up with TRBD1. The sequence was collected from a man younger than 45 in good health and CMV-seronegative. The sample comprised PBMCs. The CDR3 DNA is TGTGCCAGCAGGCCTTGGCAGGGGGCGGGAGCTTTCTTT. Translation gives CASRPWQGAGAFF.